This T cell receptor beta chain comes out of a study of blood T cell repertoires in COVID-19. Overall study context: COVID-19 samples, acute and convalescent, were from the United States, Italy and Spain. In each case, the material was cDNA or gDNA derived from T cells, B-cell-depleted T cells, or PBMCs.

Produced via immunoSEQ multiplex PCR; TCRdb's table is partial and in-frame only. This sample has 100,000 to 140,000 clones, with 89% found just once. Material for sequencing was peripheral blood. The origin of this receptor is a man in his forties or fifties with active or convalescent COVID-19.

CDR3 bases: TGCGCCAGCAGCTTCGGGACAGCAGAAGAGACCCAGTACTTC. Its translation: CASSFGTAEETQYF. V is TRBV5-1 and J is TRBJ2-5; 7 bases are a match to TRBD1. Germline V CDR1 and CDR2: SGHRS, YFSETQ. This CDR3 region has 14 residues. Germline trimming cut 2 bases from V and 3 bases from J; bases unmatched to any gene: 4.